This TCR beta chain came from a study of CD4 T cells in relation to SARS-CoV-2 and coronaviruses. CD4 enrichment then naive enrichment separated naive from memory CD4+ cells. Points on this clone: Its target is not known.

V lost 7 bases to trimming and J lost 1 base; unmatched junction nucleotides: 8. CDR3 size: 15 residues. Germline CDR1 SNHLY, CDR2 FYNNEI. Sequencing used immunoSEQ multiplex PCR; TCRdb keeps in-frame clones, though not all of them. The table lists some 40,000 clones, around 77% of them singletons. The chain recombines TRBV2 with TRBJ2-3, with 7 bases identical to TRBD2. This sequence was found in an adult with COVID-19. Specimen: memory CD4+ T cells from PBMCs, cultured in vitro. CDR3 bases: TGTGCCAGCACCCCGCAGCGGGGCGGCACAGATACGCAGTATTTT. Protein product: CASTPQRGGTDTQYF.